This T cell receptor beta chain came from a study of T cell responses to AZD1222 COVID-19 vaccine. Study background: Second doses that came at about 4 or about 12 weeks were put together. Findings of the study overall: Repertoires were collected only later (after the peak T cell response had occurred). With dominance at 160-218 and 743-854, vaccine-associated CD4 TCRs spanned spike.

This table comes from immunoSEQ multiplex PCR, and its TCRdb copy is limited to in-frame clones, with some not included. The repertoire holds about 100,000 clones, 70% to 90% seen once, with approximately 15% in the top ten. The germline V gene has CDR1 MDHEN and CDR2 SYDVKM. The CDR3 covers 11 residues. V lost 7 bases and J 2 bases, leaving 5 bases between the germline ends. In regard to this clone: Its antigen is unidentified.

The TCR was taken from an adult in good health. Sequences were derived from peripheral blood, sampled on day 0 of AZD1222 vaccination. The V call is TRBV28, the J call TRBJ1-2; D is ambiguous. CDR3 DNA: TGTGCCAGCACAAACAACTATGGCTACACCTTC. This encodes CASTNNYGYTF.